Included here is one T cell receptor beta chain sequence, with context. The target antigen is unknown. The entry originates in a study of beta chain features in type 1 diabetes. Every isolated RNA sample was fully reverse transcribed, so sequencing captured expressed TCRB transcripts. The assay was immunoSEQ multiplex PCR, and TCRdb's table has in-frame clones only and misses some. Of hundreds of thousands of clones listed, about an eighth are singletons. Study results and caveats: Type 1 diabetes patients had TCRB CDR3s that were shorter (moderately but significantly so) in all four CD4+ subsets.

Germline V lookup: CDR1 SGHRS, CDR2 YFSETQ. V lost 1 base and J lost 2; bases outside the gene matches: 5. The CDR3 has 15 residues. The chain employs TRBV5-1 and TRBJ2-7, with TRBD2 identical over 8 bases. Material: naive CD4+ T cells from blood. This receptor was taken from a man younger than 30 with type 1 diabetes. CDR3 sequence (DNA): TGCGCCAGCAGCTTGTCTCCGGGGGGGACCTACGAGCAGTACTTC. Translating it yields CASSLSPGGTYEQYF.